Listed here is a single T cell receptor (beta chain). The target antigen is unknown. The data are from a study of T cell repertoires in cytomegalovirus infection. Looking at the study overall: HLA-B-restricted CMV epitopes that are well studied were used alongside recently identified HLA-C-restricted ones. Signatures in public TCR beta sequences pointed to both CMV infection and matching HLA type. Study conclusions and caveats: What dominated the ex vivo response were HLA-C-restricted CMV-specific TCR beta clonotypes. Cumulated frequencies of public TCR beta families served to identify carriers of CMV plus the relevant HLA.

TCRdb analysed the reads with MiXCR anew, one entry per CDR3 protein. The table includes 640,000 or so distinct CDR3 sequences, 30% to 35% detected once. The CDR3 contains 13 residues. Trimming removed 3 bases at V and 9 bases at J, with 12 bases between. Germline CDR1 LNHDA, CDR2 SQIVND (reference sequence). The source of this sequence is a human donor in good health (CMV status not recorded). Some clones in this sample may be carry-over from other donors' samples. The sequences come from cultured PBMCs, collected from culture after CMV antigen stimulation. The V gene is TRBV19, the J gene TRBJ2-1, with a weak D call TRBD2 (5 bases). For the CDR3, the DNA is TGTGCCAGTAGTATTCAGCTGAGCGGTGAGCAGTTCTTC. Protein: CASSIQLSGEQFF.